This T cell receptor (beta chain) was obtained from a study of shared clonotypes between healthy human individuals. Comments on this clone: Its target is unknown.

Generated by immunoSEQ multiplex PCR, the TCRdb table keeps only in-frame clones and is missing some. The sample consists of some 2 million clones, around 96% of them appearing once. Naivety among CD8 cells was defined by CD45RO negativity and positive CCR7 selection, thereby excluding terminally differentiated effector memory CD45RA+ cells. Study donors comprised healthy, HIV-negative adults devoid of recent acute infection or vaccination. Findings and caveats of the study: The sole specimen, blood, was sampled, and tissue repertoires likely differ.

Looked up from germline, CDR1 is LGHNA and CDR2 is YSLEER. This CDR3 comprises 16 residues. Between the trimmed V and J ends, which lost 4 bases and 0 bases, there was a span of 13 bases. This sequence was found in a young man in good health. Sequencing was carried out using naive CD8+ T cells sorted from blood. The genes are TRBV4-3 and TRBJ1-3; D unclear. CDR3 in DNA: TGCGCCAGCAGCCCCCAAGTGGGTCTCTCTGGAAACACCATATATTTT. Amino acid sequence: CASSPQVGLSGNTIYF.